This TCR beta chain was recovered during a study of cytomegalovirus exposure and HLA in healthy donors. At the level of the study: Assignment to the Caucasian-associated ancestry cluster applied to around 76% of the approximately 400 genotyped donors.

Whole-study results and caveats: Earlier analysis yielded a pattern in which most TCR beta V segments were productive about 90% or about 30% of the time. Sequencing likely generated an artifact that appeared as a cluster of highly shared sequence variants.

The CDR3 covers 16 residues. V was trimmed by 0 bases and J by 3 bases, leaving 14 bases between them. Germline assignment: CDR1 SGHVS and CDR2 FNYEAQ. Turning to this clone: Its specificity is unknown.

Primers: 60 Vbeta forward and 13 Jbeta reverse. The method was immunoSEQ multiplex PCR; TCRdb's version includes in-frame clones alone and lacks a portion of them. The sample holds about 210,000 clones, approximately 77% seen once. This TCR came from a man aged 35 to 55 in good health and CMV-seropositive. The sequencing input was PBMCs. V is TRBV7-6 and J is TRBJ1-1; a possible D gene is TRBD1 (5 bases). The CDR3 nucleotides are TGTGCCAGCAGCTTAGCGGGGGGTCTCGGGGACACTGAAGCTTTCTTT. Protein: CASSLAGGLGDTEAFF.